This T cell receptor (beta chain) was found in a study of OX40 agonist ivuxolimab in advanced cancers. Overall study context: Treatment received earlier with anti-PD-1, anti-PD-L1 or anti-CTLA-4 agents was allowed, and under 50% had some.

General study results and limits: CD8+ T cells (on average) carried more expanded clones than CD4+ T cells.

Using immunoSEQ multiplex PCR, the repertoire was profiled, and TCRdb retains in-frame clones only, with some absent. Here the sample spans tens of thousands of clones, around 90% being singletons. CDR3 length equals 14 residues. Germline assignment: CDR1 MNHNS and CDR2 SASEGT. The J segment lost 2 bases and the V segment lost 10 bases, leaving 8 bases of the junction unmatched. With respect to this clone: Its antigen is not known.

The sample here was CD4+ or CD8+ T cells sorted from blood, taken in a trial of the OX40 agonist ivuxolimab. The TCR originated in an adult with an advanced solid tumor such as melanoma, head and neck, liver or kidney cancer. This chain joins TRBV6-1 and TRBJ2-1; the match to TRBD2 covers 7 bases. In DNA, the CDR3 is TGTGCCACTAGCGGACTAAGGGCCTACAATGAGCAGTTCTTC. This sequence encodes CATSGLRAYNEQFF.